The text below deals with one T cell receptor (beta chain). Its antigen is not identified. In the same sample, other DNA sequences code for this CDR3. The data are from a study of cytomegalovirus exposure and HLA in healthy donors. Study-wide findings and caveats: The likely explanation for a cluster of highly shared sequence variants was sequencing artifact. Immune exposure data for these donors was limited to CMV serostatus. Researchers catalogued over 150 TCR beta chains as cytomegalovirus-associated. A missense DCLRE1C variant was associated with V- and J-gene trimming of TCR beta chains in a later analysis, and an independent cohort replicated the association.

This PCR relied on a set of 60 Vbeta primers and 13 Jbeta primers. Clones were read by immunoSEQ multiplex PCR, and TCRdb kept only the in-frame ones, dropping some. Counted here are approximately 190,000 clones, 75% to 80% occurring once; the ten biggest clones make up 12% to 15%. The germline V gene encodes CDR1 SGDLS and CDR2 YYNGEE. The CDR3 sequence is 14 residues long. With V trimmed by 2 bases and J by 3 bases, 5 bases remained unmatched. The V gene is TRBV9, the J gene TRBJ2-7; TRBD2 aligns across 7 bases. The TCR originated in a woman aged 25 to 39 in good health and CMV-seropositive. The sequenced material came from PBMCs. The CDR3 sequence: CASSVGGGGYEQYF. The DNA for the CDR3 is TGTGCCAGCAGCGTGGGAGGCGGGGGCTACGAGCAGTACTTC.